The 28 T cell receptor beta chains below all came from one sample that was sequenced in a study of blood T cell repertoires in COVID-19. Only in-frame clones appear in the TCRdb table, and some are missing; sequencing was by immunoSEQ multiplex PCR. The data hold about 190,000 clones, with around 79% observed a single time. Sample: peripheral blood. These receptors all stem from a man in his 60s with active or convalescent COVID-19.

This clone came up many times. The chain couples TRBV7-2 to TRBJ1-6; D unresolved. Deletions cut 1 base from V and 0 bases from J, with 4 bases between. Germline CDR1 and CDR2: SGHTA and FQGNSA. The CDR3 consists of 15 residues. The DNA for the CDR3 is TGTGCCAGCAGCTTAGGGAGCTCCTATAATTCACCCCTCCACTTT. Amino acid sequence: CASSLGSSYNSPLHF.

CDR3 coding DNA: TGTGCCAGTAGTATCCAAGCGGCCCTTAGGAATGAGCAGTTCTTC. Translation: CASSIQAALRNEQFF. V usage is TRBV19 and J usage is TRBJ2-1, with D possibly TRBD2 on 5 matching bases. The CDR3 contains 15 residues. V lost 3 bases to trimming and J lost 7 bases, with 16 bases between them. Germline CDR1 reads LNHDA; CDR2 reads SQIVND (reference sequence).

This clone was counted a single time. V is TRBV11-2 and J is TRBJ2-7; 9 bases line up with TRBD2. The germline V gene has CDR1 SGHAT and CDR2 FQNNGV. V gave up 3 bases and J gave up 4 bases; unmatched junction bases: 4. This CDR3 spans 14 amino acids. The CDR3 DNA follows: TGTGCCAGCAGCTTCCCTAGCGGGGCGTACGAGCAGTACTTC. Protein product: CASSFPSGAYEQYF.

The V and J genes are TRBV5-6 and TRBJ2-3; D not resolved. Germline V gene lookup returns CDR1 SGHDT and CDR2 YYEEEE. Between the trimmed V and J ends, which lost 5 bases and 6 bases, there was a span of 7 bases. The length of the CDR3 is 11 residues. CDR3 residues: CASSTEDTQYF. The CDR3, as DNA: TGTGCCAGCAGTACAGAGGATACGCAGTATTTT. Full variable domain (remainder filled in from reference TRBV5-6 and TRBJ2-3): DAGVTQSPTHLIKTRGQQVTLRCSPKSGHDTVSWYQQALGQGPQFIFQYYEEEERQRGNFPDRFSGHQFPNYSSELNVNALLLGDSALYLCASSTEDTQYFGPGTRLTVL.

The sample holds a few counts of this clone. V is TRBV5-1 and J is TRBJ2-5; the D gene is possibly TRBD2 (6 bases). Germline CDR1 SGHRS, CDR2 YFSETQ. This CDR3 has 16 residues. V lost 4 bases and J lost 3, with 19 bases in between. CDR3 residues: CASSLRSRGVEETQYF. CDR3 bases: TGCGCCAGCAGCCTCCGGTCTCGCGGGGTAGAAGAGACCCAGTACTTC. The full variable domain, its missing parts supplied by reference TRBV5-1 and TRBJ2-5, is KAGVTQTPRYLIKTRGQQVTLSCSPISGHRSVSWYQQTPGQGLQFLFEYFSETQRNKGNFPGRFSGRQFSNSRSEMNVSTLELGDSALYLCASSLRSRGVEETQYFGPGTRLLVL.

The chain joins TRBV11-2 to TRBJ2-5; 10 bases line up with TRBD2. CDR3 length: 18 amino acids. Unmatched junction bases numbered 12, after V lost 1 base and J lost 4 bases. Germline CDR1 and CDR2: SGHAT and FQNNGV. Here the CDR3 reads CASSLVPVAGGQGETQYF. The DNA of the CDR3 is TGTGCCAGCAGCTTAGTTCCGGTAGCGGGAGGCCAGGGAGAGACCCAGTACTTC.

The CDR3 bases are TGTGCCAGTAGTAGCGCGGTGAACACTGAAGCTTTCTTT. Translated, it gives CASSSAVNTEAFF. This chain links TRBV19 with TRBJ1-1, with D unclear. Trimming took 4 bases from V and 0 from J, leaving 6 bases between them. Germline CDR1 reads LNHDA; CDR2 reads SQIVND (reference sequence). The CDR3 totals 13 residues.

The rearrangement links TRBV5-1 to TRBJ2-2, with D perhaps TRBD1 (6 bases). The V end lost 0 bases, the J end lost 4 bases, and 13 bases lay between the germline ends. This CDR3 spans 16 amino acids. Germline CDR1 SGHRS, CDR2 YFSETQ. CDR3 residues: CASSLAAGVSTGELFF. CDR3 coding DNA: TGCGCCAGCAGCTTGGCGGCAGGGGTCTCCACCGGGGAGCTGTTTTTT.

This clone came up once. V usage is TRBV24-1 and J usage is TRBJ2-6, with D perhaps matching TRBD2 (6 bases). Trimming removed 5 bases from V and 2 bases from J, with 9 bases in between. This CDR3 has 15 amino acids. Germline values: CDR1 KGHDR, CDR2 SFDVKD. The CDR3 sequence: CATSVGGTGANVLTF. DNA of the CDR3: TGTGCCACCAGTGTTGGGGGGACTGGGGCCAACGTCCTGACTTTC.

The V and J genes are TRBV28 and TRBJ2-2; possibly TRBD2 for D (6 bases). V was shortened by 6 bases and J by 4 bases, with 12 bases between the two germline ends. The CDR3 is 14 amino acids. Per germline, CDR1 MDHEN and CDR2 SYDVKM. DNA for the CDR3: TGTGCCAGCAGACTGGGGACTTTCACCGGGGAGCTGTTTTTT. Translation gives CASRLGTFTGELFF.

This clone was picked up one time. The chain carries TRBV29-1 and TRBJ1-4; 7 bases are a match to TRBD1. CDR1 and CDR2 from the germline V gene are SQVTM and ANQGSEA. The CDR3 is made up of 15 amino acids. Trimming cost V 6 bases and J 4 bases; bases outside gene matches: 11. The CDR3: CSVLGNRGYNEKLFF. CDR3 sequence (DNA): TGCAGCGTCTTAGGGAACAGGGGATATAATGAAAAACTGTTTTTT.

The chain is built from TRBV27 and TRBJ2-5; 7 positions match TRBD1. Germline trimming cut 7 bases from V and 5 bases from J; bases unmatched to any gene: 7. The CDR3 spans 13 residues. Per germline, CDR1 MNHEY and CDR2 SMNVEV (reference sequence). This CDR3 reads CASKRQGRETQYF. CDR3 sequence (DNA): TGTGCCAGCAAACGACAGGGAAGGGAGACCCAGTACTTC.

This clone has a handful of counts. The chain recombines TRBV7-6 with TRBJ1-2; tentatively, D is TRBD1 (5 bases). Between the trimmed V and J ends, which lost 5 bases and 3 bases, there was a span of 13 bases. CDR3 size: 14 residues. The V gene's germline CDR1 is SGHVS and CDR2 FNYEAQ. The chain's CDR3 is CASSARGGDYGYTF. In DNA form, the CDR3 reads TGTGCCAGCAGCGCGCGGGGGGGAGACTATGGCTACACCTTC.

The rearrangement links TRBV29-1 to TRBJ2-7, with a tentative D call TRBD1 (5 bases). Germline V gene lookup returns CDR1 SQVTM and CDR2 ANQGSEA. CDR3 length: 13 residues. V lost 3 bases and J 3 bases, leaving 12 bases between the germline ends. The CDR3 spells CSVEGRADYEQYF. CDR3 DNA sequence: TGCAGCGTTGAGGGCAGGGCCGACTACGAGCAGTACTTC.

The V gene is TRBV5-4, the J gene TRBJ2-1, with TRBD2 identical over 10 bases. The CDR3 loop spans 15 amino acids. Germline CDR1 and CDR2: SGHNT and YYREEE (reference sequence). Germline trimming cut 1 base from V and 5 bases from J; bases unmatched to any gene: 3. The CDR3 DNA is TGTGCCAGCAGCTTGTTAGCGGGAGGCAACAATGAGCAGTTCTTC. Encoded protein: CASSLLAGGNNEQFF.

The chain carries TRBV28 and TRBJ2-2; 9 nucleotides align to TRBD1. V gave up 6 bases and J gave up 1 base; unmatched junction bases: 3. The CDR3 length is 15 residues. From germline, CDR1 is MDHEN and CDR2 SYDVKM. The CDR3 DNA sequence: TGTGCCAGCAGACAGGGGGCCTGGAACACCGGGGAGCTGTTTTTT. As protein: CASRQGAWNTGELFF.

This rearrangement joins TRBV28 to TRBJ1-1; a weak D match, TRBD1 (5 bases). Germline loops: CDR1 MDHEN, CDR2 SYDVKM. V lost 5 bases to trimming and J lost 5 bases, with 15 bases between them. The CDR3 extends over 14 amino acids. CDR3 amino acids: CASSPPARVTEAFF. CDR3 nucleotides: TGTGCCAGCAGTCCCCCAGCCAGGGTAACTGAAGCTTTCTTT.

This clone was observed a handful of times. The chain has TRBV7-3 and TRBJ2-3; D is undetermined. Germline V lookup: CDR1 SGHTA, CDR2 FQGTGA. Trimming stripped 2 bases from V and 3 bases from J, with 6 bases between. The CDR3 runs 13 residues. The CDR3 coding sequence is TGTGCCAGCAGCTTATGGCGGACAGATACGCAGTATTTT. Translation gives CASSLWRTDTQYF.

The rearrangement joins TRBV6-2 or TRBV6-3 to TRBJ2-2, with a tentative D call TRBD2 (6 bases). The CDR3 loop spans 15 amino acids. Trimming removed 3 bases from V and 4 bases from J, with 12 bases in between. From germline, CDR1 is MNHEY and CDR2 SVGEGT. DNA of the CDR3: TGTGCCAGCAGTTATATCGGGGGAGGCACCGGGGAGCTGTTTTTT. This translates into CASSYIGGGTGELFF.

This clone was found a few times. This CDR3 reads CASSLYSHGHTEAFF. CDR3 nucleotides: TGTGCCAGCAGTCTATACTCGCATGGGCACACTGAAGCTTTCTTT. V gene TRBV7-9 combines with J gene TRBJ1-1; D not resolved. CDR1 and CDR2 (germline): SEHNR, FQNEAQ (reference sequence). V was cut by 6 bases and J by 3 bases, with 17 bases left in between. This CDR3 is built from 15 residues.

This clone was detected once. The chain couples TRBV18 to TRBJ1-5, with 9 bases aligning to TRBD1. The CDR3 is made up of 15 amino acids. V shed 6 bases and J 4 bases; nucleotides not matched to a gene: 7. Germline CDR1 reads KGHSH; CDR2 reads LQKENI. The CDR3 sequence: CASSPAQGANQPQHF. The CDR3 region has the DNA TGTGCCAGCTCGCCTGCACAGGGGGCAAATCAGCCCCAGCATTTT.

The genes are TRBV27 and TRBJ1-1, with 9 positions matching TRBD1. Germline CDR1 is MNHEY and CDR2 is SMNVEV (reference sequence). Trimming removed 5 bases from V and 10 bases from J; junction bases left unmatched: 17. This CDR3 is built from 16 residues. CDR3 in DNA: TGTGCCAGCAGTCCTACCCTTACAGGGGGCGCAAGATCAGCTTTCTTT. This sequence encodes CASSPTLTGGARSAFF.

The chain combines TRBV2 with TRBJ2-7; D may be TRBD1 (8 bases). CDR3 length: 16 residues. Trimming took off 4 bases at V and 3 bases at J, with 19 bases between the two ends. Per germline, CDR1 SNHLY and CDR2 FYNNEI. The DNA for the CDR3 is TGTGCCAGCAGTGCAAACACAGGGGGGGCGAACTACGAGCAGTACTTC. Its translation: CASSANTGGANYEQYF.

The chain joins TRBV19 to TRBJ2-1; TRBD2 agrees at 8 bases. The trim removed 7 bases at V and 4 bases at J, leaving 6 bases unmatched. The V gene's germline CDR1 is LNHDA and CDR2 SQIVND (reference sequence). CDR3 length: 14 amino acids. CDR3 in amino acids: CASTLAVDYNEQFF. Written as DNA, the CDR3 is TGTGCCAGTACACTAGCGGTCGATTACAATGAGCAGTTCTTC.

The V and J genes are TRBV28 and TRBJ2-7; D is uncertain. Between the trimmed V and J ends, which lost 7 bases and 3 bases, there was a span of 10 bases. This CDR3 contains 12 residues. The germline gives CDR1 MDHEN, CDR2 SYDVKM. This CDR3 reads CASNRVDYEQYF. As DNA, the CDR3 is TGTGCCAGCAACCGGGTCGACTACGAGCAGTACTTC.

The chain carries TRBV5-6 and TRBJ2-1; 8 bases are a match to TRBD2. Trimming removed 4 bases from V and 7 bases from J; junction bases left unmatched: 10. Germline assignment: CDR1 SGHDT and CDR2 YYEEEE. The CDR3 spans 15 residues. Here the CDR3 reads CASSLEGLVRNEQFF. The CDR3 DNA is TGTGCCAGCAGCCTGGAGGGACTAGTTAGGAATGAGCAGTTCTTC.

The J gene is TRBJ1-2, the V gene TRBV5-1, with 11 bases matching TRBD1. The CDR3 consists of 15 residues. The V gene's germline CDR1 is SGHRS and CDR2 YFSETQ. V lost 4 bases, J lost 5 bases, and 7 bases stayed unmatched. This CDR3 reads CASSQTGQGVYGYTF. The CDR3 nucleotides are TGCGCCAGCAGCCAAACGGGACAGGGGGTTTATGGCTACACCTTC.

This clone was observed a few times. The V gene is TRBV7-9, the J gene TRBJ2-1; maybe TRBD2 (5 bases). This CDR3 has 13 amino acids. CDR1 is SEHNR, CDR2 FQNEAQ, per germline (reference sequence). V lost 11 bases, J lost 0 bases, and 11 bases lay in between. The CDR3 here is CAGSANSYNEQFF. The DNA of the CDR3 is TGTGCCGGTAGCGCGAACTCCTACAATGAGCAGTTCTTC.